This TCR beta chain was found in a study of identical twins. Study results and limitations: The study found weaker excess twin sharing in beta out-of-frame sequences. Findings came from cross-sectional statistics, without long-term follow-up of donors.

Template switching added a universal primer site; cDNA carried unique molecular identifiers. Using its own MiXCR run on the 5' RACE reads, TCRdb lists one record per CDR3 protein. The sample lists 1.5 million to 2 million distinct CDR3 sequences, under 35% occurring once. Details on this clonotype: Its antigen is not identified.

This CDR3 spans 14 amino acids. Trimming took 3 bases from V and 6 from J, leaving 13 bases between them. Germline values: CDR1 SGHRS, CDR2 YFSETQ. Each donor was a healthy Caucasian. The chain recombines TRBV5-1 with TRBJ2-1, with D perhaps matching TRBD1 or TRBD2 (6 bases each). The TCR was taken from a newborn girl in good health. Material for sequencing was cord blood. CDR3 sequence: CASSSGAGSNEQFF. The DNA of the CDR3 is TGCGCCAGCAGCTCGGGGGCGGGGAGCAATGAGCAGTTCTTC.